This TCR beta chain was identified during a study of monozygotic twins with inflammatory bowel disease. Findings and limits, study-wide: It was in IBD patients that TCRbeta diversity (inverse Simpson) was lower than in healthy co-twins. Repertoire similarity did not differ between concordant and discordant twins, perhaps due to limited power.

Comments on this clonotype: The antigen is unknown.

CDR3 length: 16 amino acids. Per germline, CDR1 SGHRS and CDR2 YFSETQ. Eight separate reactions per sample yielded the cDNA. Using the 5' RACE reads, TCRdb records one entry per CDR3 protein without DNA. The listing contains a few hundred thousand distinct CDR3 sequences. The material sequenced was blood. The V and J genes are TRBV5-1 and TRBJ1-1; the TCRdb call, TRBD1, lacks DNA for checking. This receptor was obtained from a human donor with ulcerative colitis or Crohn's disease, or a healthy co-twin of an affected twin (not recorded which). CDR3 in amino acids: CASSPRTGKENTEAFF.